This T cell receptor (beta chain) was retrieved from a study of blood T cell repertoires in COVID-19. About the study: PBMCs, B-cell-depleted T cells, or T cells were the source of the cDNA or gDNA that made up the material.

Original methodology: Nucleated cell counts were estimated from reference gene primer amplification. Some clones are missing from TCRdb's copy, which holds only in-frame ones; the method was immunoSEQ multiplex PCR. The V and J calls and the clone size are those of that table, but D and trimming were determined from the DNA. The sample consists of 150,000 to 200,000 clones, just under 95% of them appearing once. This CDR3 has 16 amino acids. The V and J ends lost 3 bases and 0 bases, in that order; junction bases with no gene match: 7. Per the germline V gene, CDR1 is LNHDA and CDR2 is SQIVND (reference sequence).

The sequenced material came from peripheral blood. The chain carries TRBV19 and TRBJ2-7; 8 bases map to TRBD2. The sequence came from a woman aged 50 to 60 with acute or convalescent COVID-19. CDR3 DNA: TGTGCCAGTAGTATCGGTAGCGGGACGGGCTCCTACGAGCAGTACTTC. As protein: CASSIGSGTGSYEQYF.